This entry describes one TCR beta chain. Its specificity is not known. This sample stems from a study of T cell responses to AZD1222 COVID-19 vaccine. Points from the study as a whole: Vaccine-related CD4 TCRs covered spike, predominating at 160-218 and 743-854. The donors showed a predominance of white British ancestry and of females, with possible underestimation of clonal diversity. Every sample of the repertoires postdated the peak T cell response.

The method was immunoSEQ multiplex PCR; TCRdb's version includes in-frame clones alone and lacks a portion of them. The sample consists of 150,000 or so clones, less than 95% of them appearing once. The CDR3 is 15 residues long. Germline V gene data show CDR1 as KGHSH and CDR2 as LQKENI. Trimming left V 6 bases short and J 7 bases short, with 19 bases between. The V gene is TRBV18, the J gene TRBJ1-3; D remains ambiguous. This receptor was identified in an adult in good health. The sequencing here drew on peripheral blood, taken on day 0 of AZD1222 vaccination. The CDR3 bases are TGTGCCAGCTCCCCCGAACTGCATCGCCGGAACACCATATATTTT. It translates to CASSPELHRRNTIYF.